This TCR beta chain was documented in a study of T cell responses to AZD1222 COVID-19 vaccine. A single count supports this clone. Trimming left V 2 bases short and J 9 bases short, with 20 bases between. The germline CDR1 and CDR2 sequences are SEHNR and FQNEAQ (reference sequence). This CDR3 spans 15 amino acids. Only in-frame clones appear in the TCRdb table, and some are missing; sequencing was by immunoSEQ multiplex PCR. This sample yields 100,000 to 150,000 clones, of which over 75% are seen a single time; about 10% belongs to the top ten. The material sequenced was peripheral blood, taken on day 0 of AZD1222 vaccination. This TCR derives from an adult in good health. The rearrangement uses TRBV7-9 and TRBJ2-7; D is unresolved. The CDR3 region has the DNA TGTGCCAGCAGCTTATTCCGGGCCAAGGCCGCTGGGCAGTACTTC. Protein product: CASSLFRAKAAGQYF.